The sequence of this T cell receptor beta chain was determined in a study of T cell responses to AZD1222 COVID-19 vaccine (dated by TCRdb to the early 2020s). Turning to the overall study: TCR sequencing covered 233 trial participants: roughly 200 given two doses of AZD1222 and approximately 26 given two doses of MenACWY control vaccine. Trial participants were enrolled by age into 18-55, 56-69 and 70-plus year subgroups, with about 150, 28 and 57 TCR-sequenced participants respectively. Beyond this particular receptor, the publication reports: The vaccine-associated CD4 TCRs covered the entire spike protein, and the dominant responses fell in regions 160-218 and 743-854. After two AZD1222 doses, both the breadth and the depth of spike-specific TCRs were significantly higher than at day 0 and than in MenACWY recipients. The 56-69-year group was small, and its depth increase did not reach significance, likely because of low power. Conclusions about previously exposed vaccinees were limited because only a handful of AZD1222 recipients were SARS-CoV-2 seropositive at baseline. Reportedly, close to half of the unique spike-specific TCRs recognized epitopes lying outside the regions that are mutated in the B.1.351 and B.1.1.7 variants. Because no day 14 peak-response samples were available, repertoires were characterized only after the peak T cell response. Most participants were white British and females outnumbered males, and the authors suggested that clonal diversity may have been underestimated.

The CDR3 regions of human TCRbeta chains were subjected to immunosequencing. Under the source paper's analysis protocol: TCRs in the repertoires were matched against a reference library of SARS-CoV-2-specific TCRs that had been generated with the MIRA antigen-specificity platform. Breadth meant the fraction of unique TCRs that were SARS-CoV-2-associated, whereas depth meant the fraction of total T cells that were SARS-CoV-2-associated. Using the MIRA data, each spike-specific TCR was assigned both to the spike region to which the TCR was reactive and to a CD4 or CD8 class. Log10-transformed breadth and depth values were compared by one-way ANOVA with Sidak's multiple comparisons tests. The source is immuneACCESS, and TCRdb retained only in-frame sequences with V and J called. Part of the clones is not carried over; for the studies checked, unresolved V genes explain less than half of this, and the remainder is unexplained. V and J calls and clone size are those listed in that table; D and trimming were worked out from the DNA. In this sample the table shows about 110,000 clones, roughly nine tenths of which occur a single time. The ten largest account for approximately 3.1% of the sample.

The sample's time point label is to be understood as: baseline before first vaccination. The treatment or condition label for this specimen denotes: meningococcal conjugate vaccine given as trial control. Samples from vaccinated people were obtained from the UK trials COV001 and COV002, which included a single-blind randomized controlled phase 2/3 trial of AZD1222 (ChAdOx1 nCoV-19) in healthy adults. For TCRbeta chain sequencing, PBMC samples from trial participants were taken at day 0 and at day 28 after the second dose. This clone was detected only once. Its antigen specificity is not known. Per-base quality was not reported, and no clone a single base away is much larger than it. The CDR3 sequence holds 14 residues, the cysteine and phenylalanine included. Only CDR3 DNA is held: 42 bases, read in frame from base 1. CDR1 and CDR2 were assigned from the germline V gene as LGHNT and FRNRAP. The V end loses 5 bases and the J end loses 6 bases, and a stretch of 13 bases separates them.

The receptor chain draws on TRBV12-5 and TRBJ1-4; the D gene is not confidently resolved. The sequencing used peripheral blood, collected on day 0 of MenACWY control vaccination. This TCR came from an adult in good health. The CDR3 has the sequence CASGKDQVDEKLFF. The DNA reads TGTGCTAGTGGTAAGGACCAGGTAGATGAAAAACTGTTTTTT.